The present entry profiles one T cell receptor beta chain with its context. There are many counts of this clonotype. The specificity of this receptor is unknown. No base qualities exist here, and no much larger clone lies one base off it. The method was multiplex PCR. TCRdb lists the instrument as Illumina HiSeq 4000. iRepertoire HTBI primers and Arm-PCR amplification of CDR3 regions were used to construct TCR beta libraries. Gel purification was performed on PCR products prior to sequencing. Per the original workflow: A total of 62 TRBV and 14 TRBJ segments were identified across samples and were used for gene usage analysis of CDR3 amino acid clonotypes. COPE and FqMerger were used to merge filtered high-quality paired reads into contigs. Contigs were aligned with BLAST to IMGT TRBV, TRBD and TRBJ reference genes, and CDR3 was defined per IMGT. Highly expanded clones were defined as clonotypes with a frequency above 0.1%. Repertoire diversity was measured by Shannon entropy, and V-J evenness by the Gini coefficient. Public clonotypes were defined as clonotypes shared by more than one individual. TCRdb cleaned the public reads at Q25 with fastp, built clones with MiXCR and kept in-frame beta chains. Under each unique CDR3 protein, matching rows form one entry showing the most common genes and DNA. TCRdb, not the original authors, processed these V and J calls. The sample profile shows hundreds of thousands of distinct CDR3 sequences; approximately 15% of them were found once. Of the sample, approximately 18% is held by the ten largest clones.

The germline V and J ends show losses of 7 bases and 6 bases respectively, and no gene match explains 11 bases of the junction. As encoded in the germline V gene, CDR1 is MNHNS while CDR2 is SASEGT. The CDR3 numbers 15 residues from cysteine through phenylalanine. Only CDR3 DNA remains: 45 bases, in frame from the first base. The sample originates from a study of regulatory T cells in long-lasting Graves disease (dated by TCRdb to about 2021). A note on the overall study: Patients with newly diagnosed Graves' disease had been on antithyroid drugs for under 3 months. Patients with persistent Graves' disease were compared with patients with newly diagnosed Graves' disease using TCR sequencing and RNA sequencing of peripheral blood. The study took place in China and was registered as a clinical trial. A total of roughly 35 samples were covered by TCR sequencing, comprising some 13 persistent and 20 or so newly diagnosed Graves' disease patients. Here is what the overall study found, with its caveats: More public clonotypes were shared among persistent patients (around 3,000) than among newly diagnosed patients (more than 950). Compared with newly diagnosed patients, persistent Graves' disease patients had lower TCR Shannon entropy and fewer highly expanded clones, which suggests clonal expansion. The authors acknowledged the small sample size as a limitation that may reduce accuracy. Sequencing and analysis were limited to the TCR beta chain. Because the primary lesion, thyroid tissue, could not be accessed, the study looked at peripheral blood alone. Persistent disease showed preferential use of TRBV28, TRBJ1-2 and TRBJ2-5, whereas newly diagnosed disease favored TRBV20-1 and TRBJ2-1.

The time point label corresponds to: newly diagnosed GD, antithyroid drugs for less than 3 months. For both TCR sequencing and RNA sequencing, RNA was extracted from PBMCs in TRIzol. The diagnosis of Graves' disease was made according to American Thyroid Association guidelines. The patients came from an endocrinology department in Xi'an, China. Each patient gave approximately 9.7 milliliters of peripheral blood, collected in an EDTA anticoagulant tube. PBMCs were isolated by Ficoll Paque Plus density gradient separation without further T cell sorting. An Agilent 2100 Bioanalyzer and agarose gel were used to check RNA quality, and a NanoDrop 2000 was used to measure RNA concentration. These data were also reused for a study on T cells in Graves' hyperthyroidism and ophthalmopathy. The second investigation adds: Stable Graves' hyperthyroidism was defined as no progression to ophthalmopathy during 18 months of follow-up. Hyperthyroidism patients were aged 18 to 65 years and newly diagnosed, with disease duration of less than 2 months. The study excluded patients with uncontrolled infections, other autoimmune diseases, pregnancy or lactation. Diagnoses were based on clinical symptoms, serum thyroxine and TRAb, thyroid ultrasound and orbital computed tomography. The first round of RT-PCR for the TCR CDR3 was performed with the HTBI primer set and the Qiagen OneStep RT-PCR kit. Most expanded thyroid clonotypes (frequency above 0.001) were also detected in blood, suggesting blood repertoires may reflect thyroid immune responses. A 13 V-J signature model separated ophthalmopathy from stable hyperthyroidism, with roughly 88% sensitivity and 81.08% specificity in cross-validation and 80%/75% in testing. In validation, the model predicted progression to ophthalmopathy with 65% to 71% sensitivity and approximately 74% specificity, a median of 6.5 months before onset. TCR V-J signatures able to tell the groups apart were searched for in a discovery cohort of about a hundred patients, of whom 40 to 45 had Graves' ophthalmopathy and about 55 had stable Graves' hyperthyroidism. Prospective prediction of ophthalmopathy was tested in an independent validation cohort consisting of 18 to 20 hyperthyroidism patients and some 17 patients who later progressed to ophthalmopathy. The roughly 100 discovery patients were divided at random into training and test sets in a 7:3 ratio. Thyroid tissue and blood T-cell repertoires from roughly six Graves' hyperthyroidism patients were also compared in the study. After sampling, hyperthyroidism patients received methimazole starting at 30 mg daily, and ophthalmopathy patients received high-dose intravenous methylprednisolone. Libraries were constructed in a second round of multiplex PCR, after which size selection and purification were performed. Sequencing of the libraries was done on an Illumina HiSeq2000 using paired-end 100 bp reads. Raw data were processed with SOAPnuke, discarding reads with adapters, uncalled bases, mean Phred below 15, or no exact constant-primer or identifier match. COPE v1.2.5 was used to merge high-quality paired reads, and clonotypes were defined as unique nucleotide sequences. MiTCR v1.1 was used to align the clonotypes against IMGT TRBV, TRBD and TRBJ reference segments. Only V-J combinations with frequency above 0.0001, covering 99% to 99.2% of repertoires, were analysed. The TCS score was defined as F50 (clonal expansion) divided by E x V (chaos), with BLOSUM62-based TCRdist calculated between CDR3 peptides within each V-J. Welch's t-statistics and random forest reduced fewer than 600 V-J features to about 12, which were used in a naive Bayes classifier (R e1071). No statistical method was used to set the sample size in advance, and investigators knew the group allocation. According to the paper, TCR Vbeta CDR3 sequencing was carried out on roughly 130 peripheral blood samples, which came from under 50 ophthalmopathy, approximately 72 hyperthyroidism and approximately 17 progressor patients.

The chain joins TRBV6-1 to TRBJ1-2, with 10 bases matching TRBD1. The sequencing here drew on peripheral blood mononuclear cells (PBMCs), taken at new diagnosis, from a patient treated with antithyroid drugs. The sequence came from a young woman with Graves disease. Donor details come from another sample of the same person, matched by shared clones. The CDR3 protein is CASILPGQGIHGYTF. The nucleotides read TGTGCCAGCATCCTACCGGGACAGGGGATTCATGGCTACACCTTC.